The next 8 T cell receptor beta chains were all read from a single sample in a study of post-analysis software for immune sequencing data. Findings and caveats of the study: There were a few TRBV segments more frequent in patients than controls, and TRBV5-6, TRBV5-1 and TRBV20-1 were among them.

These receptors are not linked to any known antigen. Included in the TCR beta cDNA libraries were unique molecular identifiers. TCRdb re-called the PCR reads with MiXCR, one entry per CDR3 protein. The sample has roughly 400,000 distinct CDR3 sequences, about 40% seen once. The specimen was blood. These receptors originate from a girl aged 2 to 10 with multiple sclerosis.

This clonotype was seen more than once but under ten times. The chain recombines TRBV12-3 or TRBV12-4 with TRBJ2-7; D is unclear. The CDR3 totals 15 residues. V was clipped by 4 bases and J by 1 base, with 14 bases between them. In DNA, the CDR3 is TGTGCCAGCAGTTGGGCACCGGGCCAGTCCTACGAGCAGTACTTC. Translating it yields CASSWAPGQSYEQYF.

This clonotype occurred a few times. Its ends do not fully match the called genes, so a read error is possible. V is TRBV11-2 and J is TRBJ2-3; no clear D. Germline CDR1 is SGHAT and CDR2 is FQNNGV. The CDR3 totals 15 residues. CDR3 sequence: CASSLILGSTDTQYF. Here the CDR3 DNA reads TGTGCCAGTAGCTTAATATTAGGGTCCACAGATACGCAGTATTTT.

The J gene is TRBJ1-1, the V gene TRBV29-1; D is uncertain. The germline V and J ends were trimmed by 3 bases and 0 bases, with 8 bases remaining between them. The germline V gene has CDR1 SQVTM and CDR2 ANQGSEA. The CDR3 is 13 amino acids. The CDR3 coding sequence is TGCAGCGTTGATAGGCAGATGAACACTGAAGCTTTCTTT. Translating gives CSVDRQMNTEAFF.

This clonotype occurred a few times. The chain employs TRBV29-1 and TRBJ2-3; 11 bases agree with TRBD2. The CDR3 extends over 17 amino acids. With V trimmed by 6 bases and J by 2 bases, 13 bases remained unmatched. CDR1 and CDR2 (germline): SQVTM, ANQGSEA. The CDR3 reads CSVHLAGGGIDTDTQYF. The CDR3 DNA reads TGCAGCGTCCACCTAGCGGGAGGCGGAATAGACACAGATACGCAGTATTTT.

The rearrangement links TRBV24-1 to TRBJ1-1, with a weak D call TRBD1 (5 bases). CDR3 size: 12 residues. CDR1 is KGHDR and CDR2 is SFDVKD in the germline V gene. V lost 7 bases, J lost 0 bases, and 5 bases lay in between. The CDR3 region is CATRGVNTEAFF. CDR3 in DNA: TGTGCCACCAGGGGGGTGAACACTGAAGCTTTCTTT.

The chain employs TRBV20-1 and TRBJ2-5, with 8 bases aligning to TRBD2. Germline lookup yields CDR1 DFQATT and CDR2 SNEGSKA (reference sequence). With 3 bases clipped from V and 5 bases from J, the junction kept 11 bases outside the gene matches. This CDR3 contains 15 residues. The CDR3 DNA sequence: TGCAGTGCTAGGAAAAGGGGACTAGTGCTGGAGACCCAGTACTTC. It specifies CSARKRGLVLETQYF.

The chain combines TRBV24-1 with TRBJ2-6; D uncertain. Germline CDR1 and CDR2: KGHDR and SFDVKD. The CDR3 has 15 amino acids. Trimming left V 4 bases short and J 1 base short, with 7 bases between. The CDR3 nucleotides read TGTGCCACCAGTGAGTCAGGATCTGGGGCCAACGTCCTGACTTTC. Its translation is CATSESGSGANVLTF.

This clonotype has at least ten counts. The CDR3 sequence is CASSYSDRVYEQYF. The CDR3 DNA sequence: TGTGCCAGCAGTTACTCGGATAGGGTCTACGAGCAGTACTTC. The rearrangement joins TRBV6-5 to TRBJ2-7; D gene unclear. V was shortened by 0 bases and J by 3 bases, with 9 bases between the two germline ends. This CDR3 region has 14 residues. The germline V gene encodes CDR1 MNHEY and CDR2 SVGAGI.